The 18 T cell receptor beta chains below all came from one sample that was sequenced in a study of CXCR4 blockade with PD-1 therapy in pancreatic cancer. The data were produced by immunoSEQ multiplex PCR, yet TCRdb's version contains in-frame clones alone and is incomplete. The data contain about 2,300 clones, about 40% of them seen just once; the ten biggest clones take up about 15%. The sample consisted of tumor tissue. These receptors all stem from a human donor with pancreatic ductal adenocarcinoma.

J is TRBJ1-5 and V is TRBV19; TRBD1 aligns across 8 bases. From germline, CDR1 is LNHDA and CDR2 SQIVND (reference sequence). The CDR3 is 16 amino acids. V trimming: 10 bases; J trimming: 1 base; junction bases outside the gene matches: 12. The CDR3 sequence: CATKGQGLASNQPQHF. CDR3 sequence (DNA): TGTGCCACTAAAGGACAGGGATTAGCCAGCAATCAGCCCCAGCATTTT.

This clone has only a few counts. V is TRBV6-8 and J is TRBJ2-3; 8 nucleotides match TRBD2. V dropped 5 bases and J dropped 6; count of bases not matched to a gene: 4. This CDR3 has 13 residues. Germline V gene sequence: CDR1 MNHGY, CDR2 SAAAGT. The CDR3: CASSERETDTQYF. In nucleotides, the CDR3 is TGTGCCAGCAGTGAGCGGGAGACTGATACGCAGTATTTT.

This clone is labeled as medium-sized (0.01 to 0.1%). V and J are TRBV6-8 and TRBJ1-6; a weak D match, TRBD1 (6 bases). CDR3 size: 14 residues. Germline values: CDR1 MNHGY, CDR2 SAAAGT. Between the trimmed V and J ends, which lost 5 bases and 11 bases, there was a span of 16 bases. The CDR3 DNA follows: TGTGCCAGCAGTCGGGCAGGGGCGTCGACACCCCTCCACTTT. Translation: CASSRAGASTPLHF.

As DNA, the CDR3 is TGTGCCAGCAGCCTAAACGACCTTTCTGGAAACACCATATATTTT. Translation: CASSLNDLSGNTIYF. V is TRBV14 and J is TRBJ1-3; D remains ambiguous. V lost 4 bases and J 1 base, leaving 11 bases between the germline ends. The CDR3 has 15 residues. CDR1 and CDR2 from the germline V gene are SGHDN and FVKESK.

This chain links TRBV30 with TRBJ1-3; D gene uncertain. The germline V and J ends were trimmed by 2 bases and 3 bases, with 17 bases remaining between them. CDR3 length: 16 amino acids. CDR1 and CDR2 (germline): GTSNPN, SVGIG (reference sequence). CDR3 DNA: TGTGCCTGGAGTTTTCCCCCCTATGGGGATGGAAACACCATATATTTT. It specifies CAWSFPPYGDGNTIYF.

V is TRBV29-1 and J is TRBJ2-7, with 8 bases lining up with TRBD1. Germline values: CDR1 SQVTM, CDR2 ANQGSEA. The V segment lost 3 bases and the J segment 7 bases; nucleotides outside the gene matches: 5. The CDR3 sequence is 12 residues long. The CDR3 region has the DNA TGCAGCGTTGATAACAGACAGGGGGAGCAGTACTTC. Its protein is CSVDNRQGEQYF.

This chain links TRBV19 with TRBJ2-5; no clear D gene. V was shortened by 5 bases and J by 3 bases, with 10 bases between the two germline ends. CDR3 length equals 13 residues. Looked up from germline, CDR1 is LNHDA and CDR2 is SQIVND (reference sequence). CDR3 coding DNA: TGTGCCAGTAGTCGGCAGGTCAAAGAGACCCAGTACTTC. This gives the protein CASSRQVKETQYF.

The count of this clone is one. The chain's CDR3 is CASSPDGQITEAFF. Written as DNA, the CDR3 is TGTGCCAGCTCACCGGACGGACAGATCACTGAAGCTTTCTTT. The V and J genes are TRBV18 and TRBJ1-1, with a possible D match to TRBD1 (6 bases). V shed 3 bases and J shed 4 bases, with 12 bases lying between them. This CDR3 contains 14 residues. Germline V CDR1 and CDR2: KGHSH, LQKENI.

The rearrangement joins TRBV29-1 to TRBJ2-5; perhaps TRBD2 as D (5 bases). The CDR3 is 12 amino acids. Per germline, CDR1 SQVTM and CDR2 ANQGSEA. V was cut by 3 bases and J by 2 bases, with 7 bases left in between. CDR3 amino acids: CSVDGDQETQYF. CDR3 nucleotides: TGCAGCGTTGACGGGGATCAAGAGACCCAGTACTTC.

J is TRBJ2-4 and V is TRBV18; 7 bases align to TRBD1. Germline loops: CDR1 KGHSH, CDR2 LQKENI. The CDR3 consists of 16 residues. V shed 6 bases, J shed 0 bases, and the junction held 8 bases outside the gene matches. In DNA, the CDR3 is TGTGCCAGCTCTAGCCGGCAGGGGGTAGCCAAAAACATTCAGTACTTC. Its translation is CASSSRQGVAKNIQYF. Supplemented by reference TRBV18 and TRBJ2-4, the full variable domain reads NAGVMQNPRHLVRRRGQEARLRCSPMKGHSHVYWYRQLPEEGLKFMVYLQKENIIDESGMPKERFSAEFPKEGPSILRIQQVVRGDSAAYFCASSSRQGVAKNIQYFGAGTRLSVL.

J is TRBJ2-2 and V is TRBV6-8; the D is unclear. Germline CDR1 is MNHGY and CDR2 is SAAAGT. CDR3 size: 13 residues. The V end lost 8 bases, the J end lost 3 bases, and 10 bases lay between the germline ends. The CDR3 here is CASLDTYTGELFF. DNA for the CDR3: TGTGCCAGCCTTGATACTTACACCGGGGAGCTGTTTTTT.

V gene TRBV19 combines with J gene TRBJ1-5, with a weak D call TRBD1 (5 bases). CDR1 is LNHDA, CDR2 SQIVND, per germline (reference sequence). Trimming shortened V by 1 base and J by 7 bases, and 14 bases separated the two germline ends. CDR3 length equals 15 residues. Written as DNA, the CDR3 is TGTGCCAGTAGTATAGCAGTCGGGGCAGCACAGCCCCAGCATTTT. Translation: CASSIAVGAAQPQHF.

The genes are TRBV5-1 and TRBJ1-4; D is undetermined. Looked up from germline, CDR1 is SGHRS and CDR2 is YFSETQ. V was trimmed by 1 base and J by 0 bases, leaving 4 bases between them. The CDR3 is 14 amino acids. The CDR3 here is CASSLLSTNEKLFF. CDR3 DNA: TGCGCCAGCAGCTTGCTGTCAACTAATGAAAAACTGTTTTTT.

The rearrangement uses TRBV30 and TRBJ1-3; 7 bases align to TRBD1. Germline V lookup: CDR1 GTSNPN, CDR2 SVGIG (reference sequence). This CDR3 spans 12 amino acids. Germline trimming cut 1 base from V and 10 bases from J; bases unmatched to any gene: 4. The CDR3 here is CAWSGADRTIYF. CDR3 nucleotides: TGTGCCTGGAGTGGGGCGGACAGGACCATATATTTT.

This sequence joins TRBV11-3 and TRBJ2-2; D is undetermined. Trimming removed 5 bases from V and 1 base from J, with 11 bases in between. CDR1 and CDR2 (germline): SGHNT, YENEEA. This CDR3 contains 15 residues. The CDR3 here is CASSPEWQNTGELFF. The CDR3 DNA reads TGTGCCAGCAGCCCCGAGTGGCAGAACACCGGGGAGCTGTTTTTT.

The V gene is TRBV25-1, the J gene TRBJ2-2; TRBD2 matches 7 bases. V lost 8 bases, J lost 6 bases, and 6 bases stayed unmatched. The CDR3 contains 13 residues. Germline V gene data show CDR1 as MGHDK and CDR2 as SYGVNS. CDR3 region: CASAPGGSGELFF. The CDR3 DNA reads TGTGCCAGCGCCCCCGGGGGGTCCGGGGAGCTGTTTTTT.

The chain links TRBV19 to TRBJ2-5; a weak D match, TRBD2 (6 bases). Germline-derived CDR1 and CDR2 are LNHDA and SQIVND (reference sequence). The CDR3 totals 13 residues. The germline V and J ends were trimmed by 10 bases and 5 bases, with 17 bases remaining between them. DNA for the CDR3: TGTGCCACCGCAGGCAGCGGGTTGGAGACCCAGTACTTC. It yields the protein CATAGSGLETQYF. Full variable domain (missing parts from reference TRBV19 and TRBJ2-5): DGGITQSPKYLFRKEGQNVTLSCEQNLNHDAMYWYRQDPGQGLRLIYYSQIVNDFQKGDIAEGYSVSREKKESFPLTVTSAQKNPTAFYLCATAGSGLETQYFGPGTRLLVL.

The chain has TRBV18 and TRBJ1-1; D possibly corresponds to TRBD1 (5 bases). Germline assignment: CDR1 KGHSH and CDR2 LQKENI. This CDR3 region has 13 residues. Deletions cut 3 bases from V and 7 bases from J, with 12 bases between. The CDR3 spells CASSPIPGLEAFF. The CDR3 DNA sequence: TGTGCCAGCTCACCGATCCCGGGACTTGAAGCTTTCTTT.